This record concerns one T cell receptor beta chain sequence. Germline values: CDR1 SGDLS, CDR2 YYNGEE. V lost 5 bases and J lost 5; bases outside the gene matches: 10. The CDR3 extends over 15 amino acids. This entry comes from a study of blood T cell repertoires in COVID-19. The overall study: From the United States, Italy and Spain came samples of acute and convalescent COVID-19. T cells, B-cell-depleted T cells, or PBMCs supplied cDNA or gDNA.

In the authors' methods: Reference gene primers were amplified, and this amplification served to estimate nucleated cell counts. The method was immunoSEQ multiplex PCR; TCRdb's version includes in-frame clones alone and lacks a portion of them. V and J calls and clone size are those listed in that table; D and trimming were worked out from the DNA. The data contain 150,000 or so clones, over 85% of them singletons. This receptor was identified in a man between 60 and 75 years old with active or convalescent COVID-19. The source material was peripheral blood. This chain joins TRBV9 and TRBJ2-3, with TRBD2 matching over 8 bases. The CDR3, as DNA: TGTGCCAGCAGTGCCAGCGGGAGTGATTTAGATACGCAGTATTTT. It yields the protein CASSASGSDLDTQYF.